One sample yielded the 22 T cell receptor beta chains listed below, sequenced in a study of identical twins. TCRdb reanalysed the 5' RACE reads using MiXCR and keeps one entry per CDR3 protein. The table has 1.5 million to 2 million distinct CDR3 sequences, roughly 35% seen once. The sample taken for sequencing was cord blood. The receptors were gathered from a newborn girl in good health.

The chain joins TRBV20-1 to TRBJ2-4, with D possibly TRBD1 on 6 matching bases. The tail of the sequence fits TRBJ2-7 better, so the J call may be wrong. Germline-derived CDR1 and CDR2 are DFQATT and SNEGSKA (reference sequence). The CDR3 consists of 13 residues. The CDR3 sequence is CSATTGSMYEQYF. In DNA, the CDR3 is TGCAGTGCTACCACAGGGTCCATGTACGAGCAGTACTTC.

CDR3 sequence reads: CSARDPGQGAINQPQHF. CDR3 DNA: TGCAGTGCTAGAGATCCCGGACAGGGGGCTATCAATCAGCCCCAGCATTTT. The V call is TRBV20-1, the J call TRBJ1-5; the match to TRBD1 covers 11 bases. The CDR3 has 17 residues. The germline gives CDR1 DFQATT, CDR2 SNEGSKA (reference sequence). V dropped 0 bases and J dropped 3; count of bases not matched to a gene: 7.

This chain joins TRBV10-3 and TRBJ1-4, with TRBD1 matching over 9 bases. From germline, CDR1 is ENHRY and CDR2 SYGVKD. There are 14 residues in the CDR3. Losses at the gene ends were 4 bases for V and 5 bases for J; bases not matched to a gene: 2. This CDR3 reads CAISVDRGNEKLFF. As DNA, the CDR3 is TGTGCCATCAGTGTGGACAGGGGCAATGAAAAACTGTTTTTT.

The gene calls are TRBV2 and TRBJ1-5; D not resolved. The CDR3 contains 15 residues. Germline loops: CDR1 SNHLY, CDR2 FYNNEI. V was clipped by 2 bases and J by 1 base, with 9 bases between them. The CDR3 loop is CASSEKMWSNQPQHF. As DNA, the CDR3 is TGTGCCAGCAGTGAAAAAATGTGGAGCAATCAGCCCCAGCATTTT.

This clonotype appeared many times. This chain connects TRBV3-1 to TRBJ2-1, with 10 bases identical to TRBD2. The CDR3 is 16 residues long. With 1 base clipped from V and 7 bases from J, the junction kept 7 bases outside the gene matches. Germline values: CDR1 LGHDT, CDR2 YNNKEL (reference sequence). CDR3 in amino acids: CASSQVKLAGLNEQFF. The CDR3 DNA reads as TGTGCCAGCAGCCAAGTAAAACTAGCGGGGTTAAATGAGCAGTTCTTC.

On this clonotype: One junction end disagrees with the germline gene, perhaps due to a read error. The chain links TRBV4-1 to TRBJ1-1; 8 nucleotides align to TRBD1. Germline V gene data show CDR1 as MGHRA and CDR2 as YSYEKL. This CDR3 comprises 14 residues. CDR3: CAGSRSQGGTEAFF. CDR3 bases: TGCGCCGGCAGCCGCTCACAGGGGGGAACTGAAGCTTTCTTT.

This rearrangement joins TRBV5-1 to TRBJ2-3, with 8 bases matching TRBD2. The germline CDR1 and CDR2 sequences are SGHRS and YFSETQ. CDR3 length equals 13 residues. The V segment lost 4 bases and the J segment 8 bases; nucleotides outside the gene matches: 6. This CDR3 reads CASSVAGGGTQYF. CDR3 in DNA: TGCGCCAGCAGCGTGGCGGGAGGAGGTACGCAGTATTTT.

The DNA for the CDR3 is TGCAGTAGCTCCTACAATGAGCAGTTCTTC. The encoded protein is CSSSYNEQFF. The chain combines TRBV29-1 with TRBJ2-1; no firm D call. This CDR3 is 10 amino acids long. Germline-derived CDR1 and CDR2 are SQVTM and ANQGSEA.

The CDR3 DNA is TGTGCCAGCGGCCGCGAACTCCAACAGGGGTATACGCAGTATTTT. Its protein is CASGRELQQGYTQYF. The rearrangement links TRBV3-1 to TRBJ2-3; TRBD1 agrees at 7 bases. There are 15 residues in the CDR3. CDR1 and CDR2 (germline): LGHDT, YNNKEL (reference sequence). Trimming cost V 8 bases and J 7 bases; bases outside gene matches: 15.

The CDR3: CASSYSADRGVYEQYF. CDR3 coding DNA: TGTGCCAGCAGTTACTCGGCGGACAGGGGGGTCTACGAGCAGTACTTC. The chain carries TRBV6-5 and TRBJ2-4, with 10 bases identical to TRBD1. The J call could be wrong; TRBJ2-7 is a better fit for the DNA end. CDR3 length: 16 amino acids. Germline V gene lookup returns CDR1 MNHEY and CDR2 SVGAGI.

The V gene is TRBV27, the J gene TRBJ2-1; 7 bases map to TRBD2. CDR1 MNHEY and CDR2 SMNVEV come from the germline V gene (reference sequence). The CDR3 contains 12 residues. J was trimmed by 10 bases and V by 6 bases; bases with no gene match: 6. The CDR3 spells CASRRLAREQFF. CDR3 coding DNA: TGTGCCAGCAGAAGACTAGCTCGGGAGCAGTTCTTC.

The rearrangement links TRBV24-1 to TRBJ1-3; possible D gene TRBD1, 5 bases. Germline CDR1 is KGHDR and CDR2 is SFDVKD. CDR3 length equals 12 residues. Trimming shortened V by 12 bases and J by 4 bases, and 12 bases separated the two germline ends. The CDR3 nucleotides are TGTGCCGCCGGGGGACCAGGAAACACCATATATTTT. Its translation: CAAGGPGNTIYF.

Comment on this clonotype: An end of the junction does not agree with germline; a read error may underlie this. The chain uses TRBV28 and TRBJ2-4, with D tentatively TRBD2 (6 bases). Germline CDR1 is MDHEN and CDR2 is SYDVKM. The CDR3 loop spans 15 amino acids. The CDR3 DNA sequence: TGTGCCAACAGTTTGGGGGGAGTGCAGGAAAACATTCAGTACTTC. Translated: CANSLGGVQENIQYF.

In this sample, this clonotype turned up a few times. CDR3 bases: TGTGCCAGCAGTTTACCGTCGCTAGGGGCTTCACCCCTCCACTTT. It yields the protein CASSLPSLGASPLHF. The genes are TRBV27 and TRBJ1-6, with D possibly being TRBD1 (5 bases). In germline, CDR1 is MNHEY, CDR2 SMNVEV (reference sequence). The CDR3 totals 15 residues. V lost 2 bases and J lost 9, with 14 bases in between.

This clonotype occurred a few times. DNA of the CDR3: TGTGCCAGCAGCCCAGGTATCGGGGGCTACACCTTC. Residues: CASSPGIGGYTF. The rearrangement uses TRBV11-2 and TRBJ1-2, with D uncertain. The CDR3 runs 12 residues. The V gene's germline CDR1 is SGHAT and CDR2 FQNNGV. V gave up 5 bases and J gave up 8 bases, with 12 bases separating them.

This clonotype came up once. This rearrangement joins TRBV7-6 to TRBJ1-4; D is ambiguous. Germline values: CDR1 SGHVS, CDR2 FNYEAQ. V shed 0 bases and J shed 8 bases, with 10 bases lying between them. The CDR3 is 14 residues long. CDR3 loop: CASSLAPGSEKLFF. The DNA of the CDR3 is TGTGCCAGCAGCTTAGCACCCGGCAGCGAAAAACTGTTTTTT.

J is TRBJ2-2 and V is TRBV20-1; TRBD2 matches at 11 bases. The V and J ends lost 3 bases and 4 bases, in that order; junction bases with no gene match: 4. The CDR3 sequence is 15 residues long. Germline loops: CDR1 DFQATT, CDR2 SNEGSKA (reference sequence). CDR3 region: CSARVSGRATGELFF. Written as DNA, the CDR3 is TGCAGTGCTAGGGTTAGCGGGAGGGCCACCGGGGAGCTGTTTTTT.

V usage is TRBV13 and J usage is TRBJ2-1; 9 bases line up with TRBD2. Germline trimming cut 2 bases from V and 6 bases from J; bases unmatched to any gene: 5. Germline V gene data show CDR1 as PRHDT and CDR2 as FYEKMQ (reference sequence). The CDR3 extends over 15 amino acids. The CDR3: CASSLLLAGGNEQFF. The CDR3 bases are TGTGCCAGCAGCTTACTACTAGCGGGTGGCAATGAGCAGTTCTTC. Looking up the rest from reference TRBV13 and TRBJ2-1 gives the full variable domain: AAGVIQSPRHLIKEKRETATLKCYPIPRHDTVYWYQQGPGQDPQFLISFYEKMQSDKGSIPDRFSAQQFSDYHSELNMSSLELGDSALYFCASSLLLAGGNEQFFGPGTRLTVL.

V is TRBV6-5 and J is TRBJ2-1; 8 positions match TRBD2. Germline V gene data show CDR1 as MNHEY and CDR2 as SVGAGI. The V gene end was trimmed by 6 bases and the J gene end by 5 bases; junction bases not matched to a gene: 6. This CDR3 spans 14 amino acids. This CDR3 is CASSGRVGNNEQFF. CDR3 nucleotides: TGTGCCAGCAGCGGGAGGGTGGGGAACAATGAGCAGTTCTTC.

This clonotype was seen a few times. The chain employs TRBV24-1 and TRBJ1-2; D perhaps matches TRBD1 (5 bases). Germline V gene data show CDR1 as KGHDR and CDR2 as SFDVKD. The CDR3 runs to 17 residues. The V end lost 5 bases, the J end lost 1 base, and 19 bases lay between the germline ends. The CDR3 reads CATSGLLPGPFNYGYTF. The CDR3 DNA reads TGTGCCACCAGTGGACTTTTACCGGGACCTTTTAACTATGGCTACACCTTC.

This clonotype was seen more than once but under ten times. This chain joins TRBV5-6 and TRBJ1-2; D is perhaps TRBD1 (5 bases). V gave up 3 bases and J gave up 5 bases, with 17 bases separating them. Germline loops: CDR1 SGHDT, CDR2 YYEEEE. This CDR3 has 15 amino acids. The CDR3 sequence: CASSSRDLFVYGYTF. DNA of the CDR3: TGTGCCAGCAGCTCCCGGGACTTATTCGTTTATGGCTACACCTTC.

This clonotype has a handful of counts. This chain uses TRBV2 with TRBJ2-3, with 11 bases that match TRBD2. Germline lookup yields CDR1 SNHLY and CDR2 FYNNEI. J gave up 9 bases and V 7 bases, and 9 bases lay outside the gene matches. The CDR3 length is 14 residues. CDR3 sequence reads: CASIVTSGSSTQYF. In nucleotides, the CDR3 is TGTGCCAGCATAGTCACTAGCGGGAGTAGCACGCAGTATTTT.